One sample yielded the 14 T cell receptor beta chains listed below, sequenced in a study of prognosis after radiotherapy for stage I lung cancer. Multiplex PCR, run in two rounds, amplified TCR beta CDR3 from genomic DNA. It was primers specific to each TRBV and TRBJ gene that first-round PCR used. TCRdb passed the multiplex PCR reads through MiXCR, listing each CDR3 protein once. This table has roughly 27,000 distinct CDR3 sequences, just over 45% appearing once. This specimen consisted of PBMCs, obtained before or after stereotactic body radiation therapy (not recorded which). The receptors originated from a donor of 50 years or more with non-small cell lung cancer.

A remark on this clonotype: This could be a read error, since a much larger clone is one nucleotide away. The genes are TRBV27 and TRBJ2-3; D may be TRBD1 or TRBD2 (5 bases each). V gave up 2 bases and J gave up 4 bases, with 7 bases separating them. CDR1 and CDR2 from the germline V gene are MNHEY and SMNVEV (reference sequence). CDR3 size: 13 residues. CDR3 loop: CASSLRDADTQYF. Written as DNA, the CDR3 is TGTGCCAGCAGTTTACGGGACGCAGATACGCAGTATTTT.

In this sample, this clonotype turned up many times. V is TRBV20-1 and J is TRBJ1-1, with a tentative D call TRBD1 (5 bases). This CDR3 spans 16 amino acids. V lost 0 bases and J 0 bases, leaving 14 bases between the germline ends. Per the germline V gene, CDR1 is DFQATT and CDR2 is SNEGSKA (reference sequence). CDR3 protein: CSARDWGRVMNTEAFF. In DNA form, the CDR3 reads TGCAGTGCTAGAGATTGGGGACGCGTCATGAACACTGAAGCTTTCTTT.

A remark on this clonotype: Since a far larger clone is one base different, this is likely a read error. The chain combines TRBV7-2 with TRBJ2-2; D unclear. Germline CDR1 reads SGHTA; CDR2 reads FQGNSA. The CDR3 sequence is 13 residues long. The DNA of the CDR3 is TGTGCCAGCATCTTAGCGAACACCGGGGAGCTGTTTTTT. It specifies CASILANTGELFF.

The chain carries TRBV12-3 or TRBV12-4 and TRBJ1-5; D may be TRBD1 (5 bases). V was trimmed by 6 bases and J by 7 bases, leaving 22 bases between them. This CDR3 has 16 amino acids. This CDR3 is CASRTSGNTGVQPQHF. The CDR3 DNA follows: TGTGCCAGCAGAACCTCAGGGAACACCGGGGTGCAGCCCCAGCATTTT.

The chain combines TRBV20-1 with TRBJ1-5; D unclear. Germline lookup yields CDR1 DFQATT and CDR2 SNEGSKA (reference sequence). V lost 3 bases to trimming and J lost 0 bases, with 9 bases between them. The CDR3 totals 14 residues. CDR3 protein: CSASRQNSNQPQHF. For the CDR3, the DNA is TGCAGTGCTAGCAGGCAGAATAGCAATCAGCCCCAGCATTTT.

This clonotype was recorded many times. This chain joins TRBV5-1 and TRBJ2-1; 8 bases fit TRBD2. The CDR3 contains 17 residues. Germline assignment: CDR1 SGHRS and CDR2 YFSETQ. The ends lost 0 bases at V and 6 bases at J; junction bases unmatched: 11. CDR3 region: CASSLGDLAGLGNEQFF. The CDR3 DNA reads TGCGCCAGCAGCTTGGGGGATCTAGCGGGTTTAGGCAATGAGCAGTTCTTC.

This chain joins TRBV27 and TRBJ2-7; D might be TRBD1 or TRBD2, each matching 5 bases. In germline, CDR1 is MNHEY, CDR2 SMNVEV (reference sequence). This CDR3 is 15 amino acids long. Trimming removed 7 bases from V and 1 base from J, with 17 bases in between. The CDR3 sequence is CASKGWDQRSYEQYF. CDR3 sequence (DNA): TGTGCCAGCAAAGGATGGGACCAGCGTTCCTACGAGCAGTACTTC.

This clonotype was detected once. The likely explanation is a read error, given a far larger clone one base away. The chain is built from TRBV6-5 and TRBJ1-2; D is unclear. This CDR3 is 15 amino acids long. Germline V CDR1 and CDR2: MNHEY, SVGAGI. Trimming left V 5 bases short and J 5 bases short, with 18 bases between. In DNA form, the CDR3 reads TGTGCCAGCAGTCTTCATCAGGAGAATCAGTATGGCTACACCTTC. Its translation is CASSLHQENQYGYTF.

This clonotype was detected ten times or more. The V gene is TRBV19, the J gene TRBJ2-1, with unresolved D. Germline loops: CDR1 LNHDA, CDR2 SQIVND (reference sequence). This CDR3 spans 17 amino acids. V was cut by 5 bases and J by 4 bases, with 21 bases left in between. The CDR3 reads CASSPQSLTRAYNEQFF. The CDR3 region has the DNA TGTGCCAGTAGTCCCCAAAGTTTGACTCGGGCATACAATGAGCAGTTCTTC. Complete variable domain (other parts from reference TRBV19 and TRBJ2-1): DGGITQSPKYLFRKEGQNVTLSCEQNLNHDAMYWYRQDPGQGLRLIYYSQIVNDFQKGDIAEGYSVSREKKESFPLTVTSAQKNPTAFYLCASSPQSLTRAYNEQFFGPGTRLTVL.

This clonotype was detected many times. V and J are TRBV12-5 and TRBJ1-6, with a possible D match to TRBD1 (6 bases). Germline lookup yields CDR1 LGHNT and CDR2 FRNRAP. The CDR3 loop spans 15 amino acids. The V gene lost 6 bases and the J gene lost 4 bases, with 13 bases spanning the gap. CDR3 sequence: CASGSDRIYNSPLHF. DNA for the CDR3: TGTGCTAGTGGCTCTGACAGGATTTATAATTCACCCCTCCACTTT. Filled out from reference TRBV12-5 and TRBJ1-6, the complete variable domain reads DARVTQTPRHKVTEMGQEVTMRCQPILGHNTVFWYRQTMMQGLELLAYFRNRAPLDDSGMPKDRFSAEMPDATLATLKIQPSEPRDSAVYFCASGSDRIYNSPLHFGNGTRLTVT.

By its share, this clonotype is medium-sized (0.01 to 0.1%). This chain links TRBV6-5 with TRBJ2-7, with a tentative D call TRBD2 (6 bases). The CDR3 runs 14 residues. Germline CDR1 MNHEY, CDR2 SVGAGI. V was pared by 4 bases and J by 5 bases, with 15 bases between. CDR3 DNA: TGTGCCAGCAGTTGGTCTCTAGCGAGGAACGAGCAGTACTTC. Amino acid sequence: CASSWSLARNEQYF.

This clonotype was observed many times. V is TRBV6-1 and J is TRBJ2-5, with D hard to call. Between the trimmed V and J ends, which lost 7 bases and 5 bases, there was a span of 11 bases. This CDR3 contains 12 residues. Per germline, CDR1 MNHNS and CDR2 SASEGT. CDR3 residues: CASTPTQETQYF. CDR3 DNA: TGTGCCAGCACCCCAACGCAGGAGACCCAGTACTTC.

This clonotype was detected ten times or more. This chain connects TRBV24-1 to TRBJ2-5, with TRBD1 identical over 9 bases. V lost 6 bases, J lost 5 bases, and 9 bases stayed unmatched. This CDR3 has 15 amino acids. Germline CDR1 KGHDR, CDR2 SFDVKD. CDR3 loop: CATSYPGQGAETQYF. The CDR3 DNA reads as TGTGCCACCAGTTACCCGGGACAGGGTGCCGAGACCCAGTACTTC.

Notes on this clonotype: Relative to the germline gene, one junction end is altered; a read error may explain this. The V gene is TRBV6-2 or TRBV6-3, the J gene TRBJ1-1, with D perhaps TRBD1 (5 bases). Per germline, CDR1 MNHEY and CDR2 SVGEGT. This CDR3 is built from 14 residues. The CDR3 loop is CASSEYWGNTEAFF. The DNA of the CDR3 is TGTGCCAGCAGTGAATATTGGGGGAACACCGAAGCTTTCTTT.